This T cell receptor beta chain was identified in a study of T cells after yellow fever vaccination. Study findings and constraints: Contamination of FACS-sorted repertoires by abundant clonotypes from the bulk population could occur.

Template switching with 5'RACE generated the TCR cDNA and added a universal primer site and UMIs. TCRdb ran MiXCR on the 5' RACE reads and lists one entry per CDR3 protein. The sample lists about 320,000 distinct CDR3 sequences, approximately 4% seen once, with 15% to 20% in the top ten. CDR1 SEHNR and CDR2 FQNEAQ come from the germline V gene (reference sequence). Trimming stripped 4 bases from V and 4 bases from J, with 13 bases between. CDR3 length equals 14 residues. This clonotype was found a few times. Antigen: not known. The receptor's source is a man between 18 and 29 years old who received the YFV17D yellow fever vaccine. The rearrangement joins TRBV7-9 to TRBJ1-2; unclear D gene. The sample consisted of PBMCs, taken 15 days after the yellow fever booster vaccination. The DNA for the CDR3 is TGTGCCAGCAGCTCGGGGTGGTTGGGCTATGGCTACACCTTC. Amino acid sequence: CASSSGWLGYGYTF. The variable domain in full, with the rest retrieved from reference TRBV7-9 and TRBJ1-2, is DTGVSQNPRHKITKRGQNVTFRCDPISEHNRLYWYRQTLGQGPEFLTYFQNEAQLEKSRLLSDRFSAERPKGSFSTLEIQRTEQGDSAMYLCASSSGWLGYGYTFGSGTRLTVV.